This T cell receptor beta chain is drawn from a study of cytomegalovirus exposure and HLA in healthy donors. Study results and limitations: The authors later found most CMV-associated TCR beta chains appeared HLA-restricted. Association of fewer than 20,000 TCR beta sequences with HLA alleles was found at 0.05 false discovery rate in a later analysis. Links to common viral pathogens appeared, in a later analysis, for several of the most significant clusters.

The PCR contained 60 Vbeta and 13 Jbeta primers. The protocol was immunoSEQ multiplex PCR, while the TCRdb copy is restricted to in-frame clones and leaves out a portion. The data contain about 160,000 clones, around 83% of them singletons. Nominal health characterized the donors when sampled, though unrecorded immune exposures were likely. On this clone: Its antigen is not identified.

This sequence originates from a girl aged 2 to 9 in good health and CMV-seropositive. Sequenced: PBMCs.

CDR3 amino acids: CASGYRVLQGTQYF. The CDR3 region has the DNA TGTGCCAGCGGTTACCGGGTCCTTCAAGGTACGCAGTATTTT. The gene calls are TRBV28 and TRBJ2-3; D gene uncertain. This CDR3 has 14 amino acids. Germline lookup yields CDR1 MDHEN and CDR2 SYDVKM. V lost 8 bases to trimming and J lost 8 bases, with 20 bases between them.